These 21 T cell receptor beta chains originate from one sample sequenced in a study of T cells in Graves' hyperthyroidism and ophthalmopathy. The investigators amplified TCR beta CDR3 regions from RNA transcripts. During a first-round RT-PCR of the TCR CDR3, the HTBI primer set was used. TCRdb re-called the multiplex PCR reads through MiXCR, storing one row per CDR3 protein. The repertoire holds roughly 740,000 distinct CDR3 sequences, with less than 20% as singletons. The specimen sequenced was blood. The source is a man between 18 and 35 years old with Graves' hyperthyroidism.

This clonotype was counted a few times. This chain joins TRBV29-1 and TRBJ2-2, with D hard to call. The CDR3 length is 13 residues. From germline, CDR1 is SQVTM and CDR2 ANQGSEA. The CDR3 protein is CSYTNPRTGELFF. CDR3 DNA: TGCAGTTATACCAACCCGAGGACCGGGGAGCTGTTTTTT.

There are a few counts of this clonotype. The chain recombines TRBV30 with TRBJ2-1, with TRBD2 identical over 10 bases. V trimming: 5 bases; J trimming: 15 bases; junction bases outside the gene matches: 7. This CDR3 has 11 residues. Germline V gives CDR1 GTSNPN, CDR2 SVGIG (reference sequence). In DNA form, the CDR3 reads TGTGCCTGGGGGTCGACTAGCGGGCGGTTCTTC. Encoded protein: CAWGSTSGRFF.

The table lists this clonotype with many counts. The CDR3 protein is CASSLTAGEQYF. The CDR3 nucleotides read TGTGCCAGCAGCCTAACGGCCGGCGAGCAGTACTTC. The rearrangement joins TRBV11-2 to TRBJ2-7, with no clear D. This CDR3 is built from 12 residues. Germline CDR1 SGHAT, CDR2 FQNNGV. The V end lost 5 bases, the J end lost 6 bases, and 11 bases lay between the germline ends.

This clonotype was seen ten or more times. The chain combines TRBV2 with TRBJ2-7; 7 positions agree with TRBD2. Germline V gene lookup returns CDR1 SNHLY and CDR2 FYNNEI. CDR3 length: 15 residues. V was clipped by 9 bases and J by 0 bases; unmatched bases: 11. The CDR3 DNA reads TGTGCCAGTCGGGAGGCGGACACTGTCTCCTACGAGCAGTACTTC. It is translated as CASREADTVSYEQYF.

The table lists this clonotype with a few counts. The chain carries TRBV27 and TRBJ2-2; 8 bases are shared with TRBD2. V was pared by 4 bases and J by 1 base, with 2 bases of the junction left unmatched. Per germline, CDR1 MNHEY and CDR2 SMNVEV (reference sequence). This CDR3 comprises 15 residues. The CDR3 nucleotides are TGTGCCAGCAGTTATCTAGCGGGGAACACCGGGGAGCTGTTTTTT. The encoded protein is CASSYLAGNTGELFF.

This clonotype was observed at least ten times. This rearrangement joins TRBV29-1 to TRBJ2-7; TRBD1 agrees at 8 bases. V lost 6 bases and J lost 3; bases outside the gene matches: 10. The CDR3 covers 14 residues. Germline V gene data show CDR1 as SQVTM and CDR2 as ANQGSEA. The CDR3 coding sequence is TGCAGCGTGGAGGATTGGGACAGGTGCTACGAGCAGTACTTC. Protein sequence: CSVEDWDRCYEQYF.

This clonotype was seen only a few times. V and J are TRBV25-1 and TRBJ2-5; D is unresolved. V lost 4 bases and J lost 9, with 12 bases in between. Germline V CDR1 and CDR2: MGHDK, SYGVNS. The CDR3 spans 12 residues. CDR3 loop: CASSGPPSAQYF. CDR3 sequence (DNA): TGTGCCAGCAGTGGGCCCCCGTCGGCCCAGTACTTC. The full variable domain, with the rest looked up from reference TRBV25-1 and TRBJ2-5, is EADIYQTPRYLVIGTGKKITLECSQTMGHDKMYWYQQDPGMELHLIHYSYGVNSTEKGDLSSESTVSRIRTEHFPLTLESARPSHTSQYLCASSGPPSAQYFGPGTRLLVL.

The table lists this clonotype with many counts. V and J are TRBV11-1 and TRBJ2-7; D is undetermined. There are 13 residues in the CDR3. Germline V gene lookup returns CDR1 SGHAT and CDR2 FQDESV (reference sequence). The V end was cut by 5 bases, the J end by 9 bases, with 17 bases between. CDR3 bases: TGTGCCAGCAGCAACGAATCAGGCGCGCGGCAGTACTTC. Translation gives CASSNESGARQYF.

The table lists this clonotype with a few counts. The J gene is TRBJ1-1, the V gene TRBV7-3; D is unresolved. With 5 bases removed from V and 7 bases from J, the gap between germline ends came to 20 bases. This CDR3 is 15 amino acids long. Germline assignment: CDR1 SGHTA and CDR2 FQGTGA. For the CDR3, the DNA is TGTGCCAGCAGCCCGACCGGCCCCCAGGCGGTTGAAGCTTTCTTT. Translation: CASSPTGPQAVEAFF.

This chain joins TRBV29-1 and TRBJ1-4, with TRBD1 identical over 7 bases. The CDR3 runs 14 residues. The V gene's germline CDR1 is SQVTM and CDR2 ANQGSEA. V lost 1 base and J lost 10; bases outside the gene matches: 9. CDR3 region: CSVEVKTGEGKLFF. The DNA for the CDR3 is TGCAGCGTTGAAGTCAAAACAGGGGAAGGAAAACTGTTTTTT. Looking up the rest from reference TRBV29-1 and TRBJ1-4 gives the full variable domain: SAVISQKPSRDICQRGTSLTIQCQVDSQVTMMFWYRQQPGQSLTLIATANQGSEATYESGFVIDKFPISRPNLTFSTLTVSNMSPEDSSIYLCSVEVKTGEGKLFFGSGTQLSVL.

The chain joins TRBV6-1 to TRBJ1-5, with unresolved D. Deletions cut 6 bases from V and 6 bases from J, with 12 bases between. The CDR3 sequence is 13 residues long. The V gene's germline CDR1 is MNHNS and CDR2 SASEGT. Here the CDR3 reads CASSQPGGQPQHF. The CDR3 DNA follows: TGTGCCAGCAGCCAACCCGGAGGTCAGCCCCAGCATTTT.

The sample holds many counts of this clonotype. This chain uses TRBV20-1 with TRBJ2-1; D possibly matches TRBD1 or TRBD2 (6 bases each). The CDR3 totals 14 residues. CDR1 and CDR2 (germline): DFQATT, SNEGSKA (reference sequence). The CDR3 sequence: CSALVGGRGDEQFF. The CDR3 DNA follows: TGCAGCGCCCTGGTCGGGGGCCGGGGCGATGAGCAGTTCTTC.

This clonotype was seen repeatedly, ten times or more. It is unclear where the CDR3 begins or ends on the DNA, so no DNA is shown, and the CDR3 is as TCRdb lists it. The chain has TRBV30 and TRBJ2-7. The CDR3 contains 13 residues when both ends are counted. Germline V gene sequence: CDR1 GTSNPN, CDR2 SVGIG (reference sequence). This CDR3 reads CAWSVLVSYEQYF.

This clonotype turned up a few times. This chain connects TRBV24-1 to TRBJ1-5; D remains unclear. Germline CDR1 KGHDR, CDR2 SFDVKD. V lost 3 bases and J lost 0, with 11 bases in between. The CDR3 contains 16 residues. For the CDR3, the DNA is TGTGCCACCAGTGATCCCCGACGTGGTAGCAATCAGCCCCAGCATTTT. Residues: CATSDPRRGSNQPQHF.

This clonotype has a count of ten or more. The chain is built from TRBV2 and TRBJ2-1; D is possibly TRBD1 (5 bases). The CDR3 is 13 residues long. Trimming left V 7 bases short and J 7 bases short, with 14 bases between. CDR1 SNHLY and CDR2 FYNNEI come from the germline V gene. CDR3 protein: CASTRAPGNEQFF. For the CDR3, the DNA is TGTGCCAGCACCAGGGCACCCGGAAATGAGCAGTTCTTC.

V and J are TRBV13 and TRBJ1-2, with 8 positions matching TRBD1. The CDR3 has 15 residues. Germline V CDR1 and CDR2: PRHDT, FYEKMQ (reference sequence). The V and J ends lost 2 bases and 7 bases, in that order; junction bases with no gene match: 9. In DNA form, the CDR3 reads TGTGCCAGCAGCTTACGGCCCGACAGGGGATCTGGCTACACCTTC. It is translated as CASSLRPDRGSGYTF.

The chain joins TRBV18 to TRBJ2-1; 14 nucleotides line up with TRBD2. The CDR3 spans 15 residues. The germline V gene has CDR1 KGHSH and CDR2 LQKENI. The J segment lost 10 bases and the V segment lost 3 bases, leaving 5 bases of the junction unmatched. The CDR3 loop reads CASSPTSGRAREQFF. In DNA, the CDR3 is TGTGCCAGCTCACCGACTAGCGGGAGGGCCCGGGAGCAGTTCTTC.

This clonotype was seen ten or more times. The genes are TRBV6-5 and TRBJ2-3, with D uncertain. The V gene lost 0 bases and the J gene lost 5 bases, with 12 bases spanning the gap. The CDR3 runs to 15 residues. Germline values: CDR1 MNHEY, CDR2 SVGAGI. The CDR3, as DNA: TGTGCCAGCAGTTACTCGGTCTCATCGGGAGATACGCAGTATTTT. Amino acid sequence: CASSYSVSSGDTQYF.

This clonotype was counted between two and nine times. The chain couples TRBV28 to TRBJ1-2; 7 bases map to TRBD1. V gave up 4 bases and J gave up 2 bases; unmatched junction bases: 7. The CDR3 totals 15 residues. Germline V lookup: CDR1 MDHEN, CDR2 SYDVKM. The DNA for the CDR3 is TGTGCCAGCAGTTCATCCCCACAGGGGAACTATGGCTACACCTTC. Translation: CASSSSPQGNYGYTF.

This clonotype was observed a handful of times. The gene calls are TRBV19 and TRBJ2-1; 11 bases match TRBD1. This CDR3 contains 15 residues. Germline V lookup: CDR1 LNHDA, CDR2 SQIVND (reference sequence). The trim removed 5 bases at V and 3 bases at J, leaving 3 bases unmatched. CDR3 amino acids: CASSADRGLYNEQFF. The CDR3 bases are TGTGCCAGTAGTGCGGACAGGGGGCTCTACAATGAGCAGTTCTTC.

V usage is TRBV27 and J usage is TRBJ2-1, with 8 nucleotides matching TRBD2. This CDR3 comprises 13 residues. With 4 bases clipped from V and 8 bases from J, the junction kept 4 bases outside the gene matches. Germline V gene sequence: CDR1 MNHEY, CDR2 SMNVEV (reference sequence). CDR3 region: CASSYTSGHEQFF. The CDR3 nucleotides are TGTGCCAGCAGTTATACTAGCGGTCATGAGCAGTTCTTC.